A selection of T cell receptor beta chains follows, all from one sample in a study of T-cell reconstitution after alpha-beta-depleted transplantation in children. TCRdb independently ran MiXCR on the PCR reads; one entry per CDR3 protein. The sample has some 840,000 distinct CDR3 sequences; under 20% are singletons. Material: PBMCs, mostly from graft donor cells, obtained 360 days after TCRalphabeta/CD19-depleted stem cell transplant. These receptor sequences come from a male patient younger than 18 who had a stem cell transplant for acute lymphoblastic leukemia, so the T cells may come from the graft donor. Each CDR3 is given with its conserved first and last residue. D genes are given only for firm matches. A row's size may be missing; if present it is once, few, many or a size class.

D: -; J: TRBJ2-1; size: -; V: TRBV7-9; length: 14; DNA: TGTGCCAGCACTTCGGGGGAGGCCTACAATGAGCAGTTCTTC; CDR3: CASTSGEAYNEQFF
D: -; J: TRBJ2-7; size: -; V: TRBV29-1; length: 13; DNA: TGCAGCGTGGCTACAGGGAGCTCCTACGAGCAGTACTTC; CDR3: CSVATGSSYEQYF
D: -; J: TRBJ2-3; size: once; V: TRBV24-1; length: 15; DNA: TGTGCCACCAGTGAGGGAACAACTAGCACAGATACGCAGTATTTT; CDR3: CATSEGTTSTDTQYF
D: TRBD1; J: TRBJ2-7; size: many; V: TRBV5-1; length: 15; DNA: TGCGCCAGCAGTAGGGGACAGCTGGTAAGCTACGAGCAGTACTTC; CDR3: CASSRGQLVSYEQYF
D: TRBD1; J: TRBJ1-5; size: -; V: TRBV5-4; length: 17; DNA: TGTGCCAGCAGCTGGGGGGACAGGGCTCTTATCAATCAGCCCCAGCATTTT; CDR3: CASSWGDRALINQPQHF
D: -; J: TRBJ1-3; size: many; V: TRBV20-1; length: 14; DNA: TGCAGTGCTAGAGGCGCGCGCTCTGGAAACACCATATATTTT; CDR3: CSARGARSGNTIYF
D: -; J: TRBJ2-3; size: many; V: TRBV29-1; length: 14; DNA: TGCAGCGTTGTCCGGCTTTCTTACACAGATACGCAGTATTTT; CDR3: CSVVRLSYTDTQYF
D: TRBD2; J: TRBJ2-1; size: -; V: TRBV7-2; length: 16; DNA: TGTGCCAGCAGCTTTGTCGGGACTAGAAGCGTCAATGAGCAGTTCTTC; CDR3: CASSFVGTRSVNEQFF
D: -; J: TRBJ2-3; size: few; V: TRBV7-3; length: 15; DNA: TGTGCCAGCACCCGGTGGGGGGCCGGAGCAGATACGCAGTATTTT; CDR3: CASTRWGAGADTQYF
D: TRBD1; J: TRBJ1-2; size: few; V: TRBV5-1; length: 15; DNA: TGCGCCAGCAGCCGAATACCGGGACAGCCATATGGCTACACCTTC; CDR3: CASSRIPGQPYGYTF
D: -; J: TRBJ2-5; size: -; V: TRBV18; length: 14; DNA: TGTGCCAGCTCACCACATTCCGGGGTCGAGACCCAGTACTTC; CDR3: CASSPHSGVETQYF
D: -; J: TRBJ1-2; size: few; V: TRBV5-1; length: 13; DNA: TGCGCCAGCAGCCGGGTAGGCGGGACCGGCTACACCTTC; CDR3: CASSRVGGTGYTF
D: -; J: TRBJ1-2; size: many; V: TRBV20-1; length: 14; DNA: TGCAGTGCTAGAAGAGGGTCTGGGGGCTATGGCTACACCTTC; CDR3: CSARRGSGGYGYTF
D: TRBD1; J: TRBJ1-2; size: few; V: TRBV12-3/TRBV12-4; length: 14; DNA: TGTGCCAGCACTTCCATCCGGGACAGGGATGGCTACACCTTC; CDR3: CASTSIRDRDGYTF
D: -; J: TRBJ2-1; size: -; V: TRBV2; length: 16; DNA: TGTGCCAGCAGTGACTGGGAGCTAAGCTCCTACAATGAGCAGTTCTTC; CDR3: CASSDWELSSYNEQFF
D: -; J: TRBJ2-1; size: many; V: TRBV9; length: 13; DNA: TGTGCCAGCAGCTTTAGCGATGGCAATGAGCAGTTCTTC; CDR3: CASSFSDGNEQFF
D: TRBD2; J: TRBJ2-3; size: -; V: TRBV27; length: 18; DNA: TGTGCCAGCAGCCTAGTAACTAGCGGGAGTACGGGCACAGATACGCAGTATTTT; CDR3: CASSLVTSGSTGTDTQYF
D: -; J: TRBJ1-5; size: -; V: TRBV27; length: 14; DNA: TGTGCCAGCAGTGCGGGCGGGAGCAATCAGCCCCAGCATTTT; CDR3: CASSAGGSNQPQHF
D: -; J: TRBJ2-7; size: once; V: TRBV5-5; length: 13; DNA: TGTGCCAGCAGCGGAACAGGGATCTACGAGCAGTACTTC; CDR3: CASSGTGIYEQYF
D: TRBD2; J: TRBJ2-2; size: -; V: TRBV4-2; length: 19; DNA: TGTGCCAGCAGCCCCGCCCGACTAGCGGGAGGTGGATACACCGGGGAGCTGTTTTTT; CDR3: CASSPARLAGGGYTGELFF
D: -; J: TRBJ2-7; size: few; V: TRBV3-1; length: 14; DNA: TGTGCCAGCAGCCAAGATCCCCTCCCCCACGAGCAGTACTTC; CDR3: CASSQDPLPHEQYF
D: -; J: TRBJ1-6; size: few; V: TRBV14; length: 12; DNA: TGTGCCAGCAGCCAAAGAAGTTCACCCCTCCACTTT; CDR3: CASSQRSSPLHF
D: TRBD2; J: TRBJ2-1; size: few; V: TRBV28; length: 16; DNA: TGTGCCAGCACGTGGACTAGCGGCTCCCGAGGGAATGAGCAGTTCTTC; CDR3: CASTWTSGSRGNEQFF
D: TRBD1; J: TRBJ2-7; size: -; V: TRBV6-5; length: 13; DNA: TGTGCCAGCACCGACAGGGGTTCCAACGAGCAGTACTTC; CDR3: CASTDRGSNEQYF
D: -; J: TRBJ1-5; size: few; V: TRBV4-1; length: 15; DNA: TGCGCCAGCAGCCAAGAAATCCTTAGCAATCAGCCCCAGCATTTT; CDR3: CASSQEILSNQPQHF
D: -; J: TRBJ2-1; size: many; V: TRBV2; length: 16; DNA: TGTGCCACAGACGCCACCGGGACATCTCATCCCAATGAGCAGTTCTTC; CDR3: CATDATGTSHPNEQFF
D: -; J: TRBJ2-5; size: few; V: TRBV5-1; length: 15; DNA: TGCGCCAGCAGCTTGGCCGGGACCCCACAAGAGACCCAGTACTTC; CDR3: CASSLAGTPQETQYF
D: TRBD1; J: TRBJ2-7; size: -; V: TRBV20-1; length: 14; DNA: TGCAGTGCTCCTTGGGTGGCAGGGGGTAACGAGCAGTACTTC; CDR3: CSAPWVAGGNEQYF
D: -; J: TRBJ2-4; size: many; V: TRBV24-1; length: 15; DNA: TGTGCCACCAGCCCCGGATGGGGGCGAGGGGACATTCAGTACTTC; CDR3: CATSPGWGRGDIQYF
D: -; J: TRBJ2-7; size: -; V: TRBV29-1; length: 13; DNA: TGCAGCGTGGTGGGGGTAGACTCCTACGAGCAGTACTTC; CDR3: CSVVGVDSYEQYF
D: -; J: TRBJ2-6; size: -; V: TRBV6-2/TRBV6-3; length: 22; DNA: TGTGCCAGCAGTTCGCCGGCTGTAGCCGTAACCCCTTCTATACCTGGGGCCAACGTCCTGACTTTC; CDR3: CASSSPAVAVTPSIPGANVLTF
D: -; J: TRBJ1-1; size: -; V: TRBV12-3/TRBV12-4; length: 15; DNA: TGTGCCAGCACTACTTACGGGGCTATGAACACTGAAGCTTTCTTT; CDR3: CASTTYGAMNTEAFF
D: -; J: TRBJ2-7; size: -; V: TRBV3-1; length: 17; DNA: TGTGCCAGCAGCCAGAGGGTTTGGGGGACTCACTCCTACGAGCAGTACTTC; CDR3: CASSQRVWGTHSYEQYF
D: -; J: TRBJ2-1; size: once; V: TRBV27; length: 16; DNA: TGTGCCAGCAGTCCACTAGCACCAATCTCGTACAATGAGCAGTTCTTC; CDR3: CASSPLAPISYNEQFF
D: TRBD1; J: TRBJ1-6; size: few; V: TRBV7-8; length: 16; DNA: TGTGCCAGCAGCTTAGTTGCCGGGACAGGGACTTCACCCCTCCACTTT; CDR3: CASSLVAGTGTSPLHF
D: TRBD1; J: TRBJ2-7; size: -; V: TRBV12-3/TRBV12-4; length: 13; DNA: TGTGCCAGCAGGATGACAGGGGACCCCGAGCAGTACTTC; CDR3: CASRMTGDPEQYF
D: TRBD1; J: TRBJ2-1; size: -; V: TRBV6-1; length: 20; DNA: TGTGCCAGCAGTGAAGGACAGGGTTTAGTCTGGATGAGCTCCTACAATGAGCAGTTCTTC; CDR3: CASSEGQGLVWMSSYNEQFF
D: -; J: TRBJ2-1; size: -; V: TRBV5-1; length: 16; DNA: TGCGCCAGCAGCTTGGCCTCGGTCCCAAGGTTCAATGAGCAGTTCTTC; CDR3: CASSLASVPRFNEQFF
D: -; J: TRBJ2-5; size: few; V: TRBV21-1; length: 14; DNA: TGTGCCAGCAGCATGCGAGACGAAAAAGAGACCCAGTACTTC; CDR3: CASSMRDEKETQYF
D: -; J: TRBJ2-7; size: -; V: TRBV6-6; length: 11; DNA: TGTGCCAGCAGTTACTCTTCCGAGCAGTACTTC; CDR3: CASSYSSEQYF
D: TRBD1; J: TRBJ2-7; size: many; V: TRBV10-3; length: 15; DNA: TGTGCCATCAGCGTGGACAGGGAGGTCTCCTACGAGCAGTACTTC; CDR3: CAISVDREVSYEQYF
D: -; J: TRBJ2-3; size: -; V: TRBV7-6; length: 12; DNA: TGTGCCAGCAGCTTGACTGAAAATACGCAGTATTTT; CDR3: CASSLTENTQYF
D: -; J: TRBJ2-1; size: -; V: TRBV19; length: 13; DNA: TGTGCCAGTAGCTACCTTTCCTACAATGAGCAGTTCTTC; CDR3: CASSYLSYNEQFF
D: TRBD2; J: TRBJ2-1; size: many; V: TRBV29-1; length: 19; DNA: TGCAGCGTTGCTGGGACTCCAGATTCTCAACTAGCGGGAGTCCCCTCTTCGTTCTTC; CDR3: CSVAGTPDSQLAGVPSSFF
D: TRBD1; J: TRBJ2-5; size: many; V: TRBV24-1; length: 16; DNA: TGTGCCACCAGTGATTTGGGCAGGGGGCGCCGAGAGACCCAGTACTTC; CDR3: CATSDLGRGRRETQYF
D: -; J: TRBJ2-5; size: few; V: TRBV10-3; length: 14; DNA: TGTGCCATCAGTGAGTCGTCTGTACAAGAGACCCAGTACTTC; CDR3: CAISESSVQETQYF
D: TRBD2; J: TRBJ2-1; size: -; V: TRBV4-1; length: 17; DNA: TGCGCCAGCAGCCAAGTAGCGGGAGTGCCCGAATTCAATGAGCAGTTCTTC; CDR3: CASSQVAGVPEFNEQFF
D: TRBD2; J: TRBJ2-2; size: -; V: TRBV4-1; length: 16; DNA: TGCGCCAGCAGCCACCAGCGGGAATGGGGGACCGGGGAGCTGTTTTTT; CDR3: CASSHQREWGTGELFF
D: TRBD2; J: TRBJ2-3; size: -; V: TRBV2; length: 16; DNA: TGTGCCAGCAGTGAAGGGGCGGGAGCCCACACAGATACGCAGTATTTT; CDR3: CASSEGAGAHTDTQYF
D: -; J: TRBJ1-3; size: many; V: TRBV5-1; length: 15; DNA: TGCGCCAGCAGCTTGGACGGCAGTCCTGGAAACACCATATATTTT; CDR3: CASSLDGSPGNTIYF
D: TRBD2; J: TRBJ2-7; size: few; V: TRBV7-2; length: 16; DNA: TGTGCCAGCAGCTCCTACTTCCTAGCGGGAGGGTCTGAGCAGTACTTC; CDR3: CASSSYFLAGGSEQYF
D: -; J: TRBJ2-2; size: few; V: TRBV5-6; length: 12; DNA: TGTGCCAGCAGGACAGTCACCGGGGAGCTGTTTTTT; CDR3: CASRTVTGELFF
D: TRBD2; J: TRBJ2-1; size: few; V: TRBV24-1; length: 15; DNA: TGTGCCACCAGTAAGGAGACAGCGGGGGTCCATGAGCAGTTCTTC; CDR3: CATSKETAGVHEQFF
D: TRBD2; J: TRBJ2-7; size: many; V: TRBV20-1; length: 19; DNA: TGCAGTGAAATTTGGCCCGGACTAGCGGGATTACCGGTAACTTACGAGCAGTACTTC; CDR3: CSEIWPGLAGLPVTYEQYF
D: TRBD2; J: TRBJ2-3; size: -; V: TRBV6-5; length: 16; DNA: TGTGCCAGCAGTTACTCATCGGGACTAGTAACAGATACGCAGTATTTT; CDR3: CASSYSSGLVTDTQYF
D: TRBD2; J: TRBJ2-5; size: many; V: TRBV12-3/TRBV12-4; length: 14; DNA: TGTGCCAGCAGTTCCAGCGGGAGGTCCGAGACCCAGTACTTC; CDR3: CASSSSGRSETQYF
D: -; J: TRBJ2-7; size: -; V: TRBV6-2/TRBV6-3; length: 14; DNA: TGTGCCAGCGCCGGCGGGCTTTACTCCTACGAGCAGTACTTC; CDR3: CASAGGLYSYEQYF
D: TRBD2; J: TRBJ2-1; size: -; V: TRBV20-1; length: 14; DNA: TGCAGTGCTAGACGCGGGAGAAAGTACAATGAGCAGTTCTTC; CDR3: CSARRGRKYNEQFF
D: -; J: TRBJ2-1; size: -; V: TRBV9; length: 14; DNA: TGTGCCAGCAGCGTGCCTAGCGCTTACAATGAGCAGTTCTTC; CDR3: CASSVPSAYNEQFF